This T cell receptor beta chain was profiled in a study of graft-versus-host responses after intestinal transplantation. On the study more broadly: Recipients got multivisceral, liver-intestinal, or isolated intestinal transplants.

As concerns this clone: The antigen is undetermined.

The repertoire was sequenced with immunoSEQ multiplex PCR; TCRdb's copy has only in-frame clones and lacks some. This sample carries tens of thousands of clones, around 90% of them seen once, and the ten largest clones take around 0.11%. Germline CDR1 is KGHSH and CDR2 is LQKENI. The CDR3 contains 13 residues. The V end lost 1 base, the J end lost 3 bases, and 6 bases lay between the germline ends. Sequencing was performed on unstimulated CD4+ T cells sorted from spleen or lymph node cells, taken before intestinal transplant. The sequence was obtained from a human donor who received an intestinal transplant. The genes are TRBV18 and TRBJ2-5; TRBD1 is a possible D gene (5 bases). The CDR3 loop reads CASSPQGKETQYF. The CDR3 DNA reads as TGTGCCAGCTCACCACAGGGGAAAGAGACCCAGTACTTC.